This TCR beta chain is drawn from a study of control samples from healthy donors and cancer patients. Generated by immunoSEQ multiplex PCR, the TCRdb table keeps only in-frame clones and is missing some. The sample yields roughly 170,000 clones, roughly 88% seen once. The table lists this clone with a count of one. Sequenced sample: blood. The receptor was isolated from a woman aged 25-40 years in good health.

The DNA of the CDR3 is TGTGCCACCAGTGATTTGTTCGCCGGGTCCGCGAACACCGGGGAGCTGTTTTTT. It encodes CATSDLFAGSANTGELFF. This chain connects TRBV24-1 to TRBJ2-2; D unclear. Trimming stripped 0 bases from V and 0 bases from J, with 13 bases between. CDR1 is KGHDR and CDR2 is SFDVKD in the germline V gene. This CDR3 contains 18 residues.